This TCR beta chain was sequenced for a study of blood T cell repertoires in COVID-19. Study background: The United States, Italy and Spain supplied acute and convalescent COVID-19 samples. T cells, B-cell-depleted T cells, or PBMCs supplied cDNA or gDNA.

Original processing methods: Estimation of nucleated cell counts was performed using reference gene primer amplification. Clones were read by immunoSEQ multiplex PCR, and TCRdb kept only the in-frame ones, dropping some. For V, J and clone size, that table is used; D and trimming come from the DNA. Here the sample spans about 50,000 clones, 75% to 90% being singletons. This CDR3 region has 17 residues. CDR1 is MDHEN, CDR2 SYDVKM, per germline. Trimming removed 6 bases from V and 4 bases from J; junction bases left unmatched: 11. The chain carries TRBV28 and TRBJ2-7, with TRBD2 matching 14 bases. Sequenced: peripheral blood. This receptor was taken from a man aged 55 to 70 with acute or convalescent COVID-19. The chain's CDR3 is CASSSPGTSGSSYEQYF. In nucleotides, the CDR3 is TGTGCCAGCAGCTCACCCGGGACTAGCGGGAGTTCATACGAGCAGTACTTC.